Following are 27 T cell receptor beta chains from one sample sequenced in a study of identical twins. A single record per CDR3 protein comes from TCRdb applying MiXCR to the 5' RACE reads. The sample yields 350,000 or so distinct CDR3 sequences, 8.5% to 10% seen once. The sequencing sample was made of naive T cells sorted from blood. These receptors all come from a woman between 50 and 59 years old in good health.

The table lists this clonotype with a few counts. The chain has TRBV15 and TRBJ2-5; D may be TRBD1 (6 bases). This CDR3 is built from 15 residues. In germline, CDR1 is LNHNV, CDR2 YYDKDF (reference sequence). The germline V and J ends were trimmed by 2 bases and 5 bases, with 15 bases remaining between them. CDR3 nucleotide sequence: TGTGCCACCAGCAGATCCGGGACAACACGGGAGACCCAGTACTTC. As protein: CATSRSGTTRETQYF.

A word on this clonotype: This may arise from a read error, as a much more abundant clone is one base away. This chain joins TRBV24-1 and TRBJ2-3, with TRBD1 as a possible D gene (6 bases). There are 16 residues in the CDR3. Germline V gives CDR1 KGHDR, CDR2 SFDVKD. The CDR3 DNA sequence: TGTGCCACCAGTGATCGCGACAGGCCGGCCACAGATAGGCAGTATTTT. Translated: CATSDRDRPATDRQYF.

This clonotype was recorded at least ten times. The gene calls are TRBV20-1 and TRBJ2-5, with D perhaps TRBD1 or TRBD2 (5 bases each). Germline lookup yields CDR1 DFQATT and CDR2 SNEGSKA (reference sequence). V lost 5 bases and J 1 base, leaving 8 bases between the germline ends. This CDR3 has 12 residues. The CDR3 DNA is TGCAGTGCTGCCGGGGCCCAAGAGACCCAGTACTTC. Translating it yields CSAAGAQETQYF.

The V gene is TRBV20-1, the J gene TRBJ2-7; 8 bases fit TRBD1. The CDR3 extends over 15 amino acids. The germline V gene encodes CDR1 DFQATT and CDR2 SNEGSKA (reference sequence). V gave up 7 bases and J gave up 2 bases; unmatched junction bases: 13. CDR3 residues: CSGSDREKGPYEQYF. As DNA, the CDR3 is TGCAGTGGATCGGACAGGGAGAAAGGCCCCTACGAGCAGTACTTC.

The sample holds a few counts of this clonotype. This chain connects TRBV5-5 to TRBJ2-7; D is possibly TRBD2 (5 bases). The CDR3 contains 14 residues. The germline gives CDR1 SGHKS, CDR2 YYEKEE (reference sequence). Trimming removed 0 bases from V and 4 bases from J, with 11 bases in between. The CDR3 sequence is CASSLGGIAYEQYV. Here the CDR3 DNA reads TGTGCCAGCAGCTTGGGGGGAATAGCGTACGAGCAGTACGTC.

The table lists this clonotype with a few counts. The chain uses TRBV6-7 and TRBJ2-4; 9 positions match TRBD1. TRBV6-7 is recorded as an ORF, its role being uncertain. The CDR3 sequence is 17 residues long. Trimming at V came to 5 bases and at J to 2 bases, leaving 10 bases not matched to a gene. DNA of the CDR3: TGTGCCAGCAGTCCCCAAGGGGGACAGGGAACCAAAAACATTCAGTACTTC. Protein: CASSPQGGQGTKNIQYF.

This clonotype has a handful of counts. The V gene is TRBV7-9, the J gene TRBJ2-3; 8 bases match TRBD2. CDR3 length: 14 amino acids. From germline, CDR1 is SEHNR and CDR2 FQNEAQ (reference sequence). The V segment lost 5 bases and the J segment 6 bases; nucleotides outside the gene matches: 7. CDR3 bases: TGTGCCAGCAGCCCTAAGCGGGAGAGGGATACGCAGTATTTT. This gives the protein CASSPKRERDTQYF.

This clonotype was detected many times. This chain uses TRBV12-3 or TRBV12-4 with TRBJ2-3; 13 nucleotides match TRBD2. V shed 5 bases and J 3 bases; nucleotides not matched to a gene: 8. The length of the CDR3 is 17 residues. The CDR3 bases are TGTGCCAGCAGTCCCTACGGACTAGCGGGAGATACAGATACGCAGTATTTT. It specifies CASSPYGLAGDTDTQYF.

The chain carries TRBV12-3 or TRBV12-4 and TRBJ1-3; maybe TRBD1 (6 bases). Trimming took off 6 bases at V and 5 bases at J, with 11 bases between the two ends. CDR3 length equals 13 residues. CDR3 DNA: TGTGCCAGCAGAAAGGACAGTCGAAACACCATATATTTT. Amino acids: CASRKDSRNTIYF.

This clonotype has at least ten counts. V is TRBV10-2 and J is TRBJ2-5; D is ambiguous. V was pared by 5 bases and J by 5 bases, with 9 bases between. In germline, CDR1 is WSHSY, CDR2 SAAADI. This CDR3 is built from 12 residues. The CDR3 DNA is TGCGCCAGCAGTATCCAATGGGAGACCCAGTACTTC. This translates into CASSIQWETQYF.

V and J are TRBV5-1 and TRBJ2-3; D is possibly TRBD1 (6 bases). Trimming removed 4 bases at V and 4 bases at J, with 13 bases between. Looked up from germline, CDR1 is SGHRS and CDR2 is YFSETQ. The CDR3 has 14 residues. CDR3 DNA: TGCGCCAGCAGCGGTACAGGGACCCCAGATACGCAGTATTTT. This translates into CASSGTGTPDTQYF.

This clonotype came up many times. The J gene is TRBJ2-1, the V gene TRBV18; 8 bases align to TRBD1. V was pared by 3 bases and J by 3 bases, with 1 base of the junction left unmatched. CDR1 is KGHSH, CDR2 LQKENI, per germline. This CDR3 has 14 residues. CDR3 coding DNA: TGTGCCAGCTCACCCGGGACAGGCTACAATGAGCAGTTCTTC. Translation: CASSPGTGYNEQFF.

This clonotype has more than one count but fewer than ten. The rearrangement uses TRBV5-5 and TRBJ2-7; 7 nucleotides line up with TRBD1. In germline, CDR1 is SGHKS, CDR2 YYEKEE (reference sequence). This CDR3 is 13 amino acids long. V lost 7 bases and J lost 3; bases outside the gene matches: 7. CDR3: CASAGTEVYEQYF. CDR3 in DNA: TGTGCCAGCGCCGGGACAGAAGTCTACGAGCAGTACTTC.

This clonotype occurred a few times. V gene TRBV7-9 combines with J gene TRBJ1-1; D gene uncertain. The V gene lost 10 bases and the J gene lost 0 bases, with 18 bases spanning the gap. The CDR3 is 15 amino acids. Germline-derived CDR1 and CDR2 are SEHNR and FQNEAQ (reference sequence). The CDR3 nucleotides are TGTGCCACGCAGACACTGAAACAAGTGAACACTGAAGCTTTCTTT. Its protein is CATQTLKQVNTEAFF. The variable domain in full, with the rest retrieved from reference TRBV7-9 and TRBJ1-1, is DTGVSQNPRHKITKRGQNVTFRCDPISEHNRLYWYRQTLGQGPEFLTYFQNEAQLEKSRLLSDRFSAERPKGSFSTLEIQRTEQGDSAMYLCATQTLKQVNTEAFFGQGTRLTVV.

This clonotype came up a few times. The chain carries TRBV2 and TRBJ2-1, with 10 bases matching TRBD2. Germline CDR1 is SNHLY and CDR2 is FYNNEI. With V trimmed by 4 bases and J by 0 bases, 3 bases remained unmatched. The CDR3 sequence is 16 residues long. The CDR3 DNA reads TGTGCCAGCAGTGGAGCGGGAGGGTCCTCCTACAATGAGCAGTTCTTC. Its protein product is CASSGAGGSSYNEQFF.

This clonotype was found many times. This chain joins TRBV29-1 and TRBJ2-1; D unresolved. Per the germline V gene, CDR1 is SQVTM and CDR2 is ANQGSEA. V lost 1 base to trimming and J lost 15 bases, with 13 bases between them. This CDR3 comprises 11 residues. The CDR3 nucleotides read TGCAGCGTTGAAGTTCATGTAAACTGGTTCTTC. Its protein product is CSVEVHVNWFF.

This clonotype was counted a few times. J is TRBJ1-1 and V is TRBV25-1, with D unresolved. CDR1 and CDR2 (germline): MGHDK, SYGVNS. Between the trimmed V and J ends, which lost 3 bases and 3 bases, there was a span of 11 bases. The CDR3 extends over 14 amino acids. DNA for the CDR3: TGTGCCAGCAGTGAGGTTGGGATTTACACTGAAGCTTTCTTT. This gives the protein CASSEVGIYTEAFF.

This rearrangement joins TRBV28 to TRBJ2-1; perhaps TRBD2 as D (6 bases). Germline V gene sequence: CDR1 MDHEN, CDR2 SYDVKM. V dropped 6 bases and J dropped 4 bases, with 28 bases sitting between them. This CDR3 region has 19 residues. The CDR3 DNA reads TGTGCCAGCAGCACTTCAGGCCATATTGACTGGGGGGTTTACAATGAGCAGTTCTTC. Its translation is CASSTSGHIDWGVYNEQFF.

This clonotype was detected ten times or more. The chain is built from TRBV12-3 or TRBV12-4 and TRBJ1-3, with no clear D. The CDR3 is 14 amino acids. The V gene lost 5 bases and the J gene lost 9 bases, with 17 bases spanning the gap. The CDR3 region is CASSPSTLRSTIYF. CDR3 DNA: TGTGCCAGCAGTCCATCGACGCTGAGGAGCACCATATATTTT.

The rearrangement joins TRBV7-8 to TRBJ2-1; no reliable D call. The V gene's germline CDR1 is SGHVS and CDR2 FQNEAQ. CDR3 length: 17 amino acids. Trimming shortened V by 4 bases and J by 0 bases, and 16 bases separated the two germline ends. Here the CDR3 DNA reads TGTGCCAGCAGCTGGCAACGGGCATCCAGCTCCTACAATGAGCAGTTCTTC. Translation gives CASSWQRASSSYNEQFF.

CDR3 loop: CATSDAIEAFF. The DNA of the CDR3 is TGTGCCACCAGTGATGCGATTGAAGCTTTCTTT. This sequence joins TRBV24-1 and TRBJ1-1; D gene uncertain. The V end was cut by 3 bases, the J end by 7 bases, with 5 bases between. Germline V lookup: CDR1 KGHDR, CDR2 SFDVKD. The CDR3 contains 11 residues.

This clonotype occurred a few times. The CDR3 loop is CASSQDLAGSNTGELFF. In DNA, the CDR3 is TGTGCCAGCAGCCAAGATCTTGCCGGCTCGAACACCGGGGAGCTGTTTTTT. The chain carries TRBV14 and TRBJ2-2, with D unresolved. The V end was cut by 0 bases, the J end by 0 bases, with 11 bases between. The CDR3 sequence is 17 residues long. Germline CDR1 and CDR2: SGHDN and FVKESK.

This clonotype was observed a handful of times. This sequence joins TRBV4-1 and TRBJ2-1, with 9 bases fitting TRBD2. The length of the CDR3 is 14 residues. Germline-derived CDR1 and CDR2 are MGHRA and YSYEKL. Trimming at V came to 3 bases and at J to 10 bases, leaving 7 bases not matched to a gene. CDR3 region: CASSHPGTSREQFF. The CDR3 nucleotides read TGCGCCAGCAGCCATCCCGGGACTAGCAGAGAGCAGTTCTTC.

This clonotype was counted between two and nine times. The chain combines TRBV18 with TRBJ1-1; D remains unclear. This CDR3 has 14 amino acids. Germline CDR1 and CDR2: KGHSH and LQKENI. V dropped 4 bases and J dropped 5 bases, with 14 bases sitting between them. CDR3 coding DNA: TGTGCCAGCTCACTAGATCGGGAGCCGACTGAAGCTTTCTTT. Translation gives CASSLDREPTEAFF.

The rearrangement links TRBV6-2 or TRBV6-3 to TRBJ2-2; no clear D. The V end was cut by 6 bases, the J end by 10 bases, with 6 bases between. CDR1 and CDR2 (germline): MNHEY, SVGEGT. This CDR3 is built from 10 residues. The CDR3 bases are TGTGCCAGCAGGAATCAGGAGCTGTTTTTT. It specifies CASRNQELFF.

The CDR3 protein is CASTKLGGQGINTDTQYF. In DNA, the CDR3 is TGTGCCAGCACCAAATTAGGAGGACAGGGGATAAACACAGATACGCAGTATTTT. The chain combines TRBV7-9 with TRBJ2-3, with TRBD1 identical over 9 bases. The ends lost 7 bases at V and 2 bases at J; junction bases unmatched: 16. From germline, CDR1 is SEHNR and CDR2 FQNEAQ (reference sequence). The CDR3 consists of 18 residues.

This clonotype was detected a few times. With a much larger clone just one base away, this may be a read error. CDR3 amino acids: CASSPQQSSYEQYF. DNA of the CDR3: TGTGCCAGCAGCCCCCAGCAGAGCTCCTACGAGCAGTACTTC. This rearrangement joins TRBV7-9 to TRBJ2-7; D gene uncertain. This CDR3 has 14 amino acids. In germline, CDR1 is SEHNR, CDR2 FQNEAQ (reference sequence). Trimming cost V 5 bases and J 0 bases, with 11 bases left between them.